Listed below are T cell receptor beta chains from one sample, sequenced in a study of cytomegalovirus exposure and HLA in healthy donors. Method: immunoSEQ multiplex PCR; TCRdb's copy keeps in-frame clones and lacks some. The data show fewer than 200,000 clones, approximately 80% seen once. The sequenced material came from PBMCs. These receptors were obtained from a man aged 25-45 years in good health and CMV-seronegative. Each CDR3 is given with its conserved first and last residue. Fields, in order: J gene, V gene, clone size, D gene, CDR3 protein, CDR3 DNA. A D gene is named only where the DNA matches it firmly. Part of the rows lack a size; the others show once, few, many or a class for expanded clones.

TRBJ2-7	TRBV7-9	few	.	CASSLESGNEQYF	TGTGCCAGCAGCTTAGAGTCAGGGAACGAGCAGTACTTC
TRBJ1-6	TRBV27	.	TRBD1	CASSSGGEDSPLHF	TGTGCCAGCAGTTCAGGGGGTGAGGATTCACCCCTCCACTTT
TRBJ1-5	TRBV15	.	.	CATSRAGVGNQPQHF	TGTGCCACCAGCAGAGCAGGGGTGGGCAATCAGCCCCAGCATTTT
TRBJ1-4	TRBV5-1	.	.	CASSLVQGVTTNEKLFF	TGCGCCAGCAGCTTGGTACAGGGAGTAACAACTAATGAAAAACTGTTTTTT
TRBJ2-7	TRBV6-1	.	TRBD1	CASSGTGVSYEQYF	TGTGCCAGCAGTGGGACAGGCGTCTCCTACGAGCAGTACTTC
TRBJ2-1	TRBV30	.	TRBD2	CAWTTKDGTSGKYEQFF	TGTGCCTGGACCACTAAAGACGGGACTAGCGGCAAGTATGAGCAGTTCTTC
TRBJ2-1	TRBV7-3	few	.	CASSRKVGNEQFF	TGTGCCAGCAGCCGGAAGGTCGGGAATGAGCAGTTCTTC
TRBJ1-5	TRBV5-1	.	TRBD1	CASSEGQDEQPQHF	TGCGCCAGCAGCGAGGGACAGGATGAACAGCCCCAGCATTTT
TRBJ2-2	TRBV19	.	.	CASSIDRRGGGDNTGELFF	TGTGCCAGTAGTATAGATCGGAGGGGGGGAGGGGATAACACCGGGGAGCTGTTTTTT
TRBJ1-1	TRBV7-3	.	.	CASSLRTDMNTEAFF	TGTGCCAGCAGCTTAAGGACGGACATGAACACTGAAGCTTTCTTT
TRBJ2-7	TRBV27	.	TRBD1	CASSLTQGGDEQYF	TGTGCCAGCAGTCTAACACAGGGGGGCGACGAGCAGTACTTC
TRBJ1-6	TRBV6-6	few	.	CASSYSREANSPLHF	TGTGCCAGCAGTTACTCGAGGGAGGCTAATTCACCCCTCCACTTT
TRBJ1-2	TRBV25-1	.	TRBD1	CASSFRTGGGYTF	TGTGCCAGCAGTTTCCGGACAGGGGGTGGCTACACCTTC